This TCR beta chain was sequenced for a study of vaccination and CD4 T cells after COVID-19. The treatment here: approximately 9-day PBMC culture with coronavirus spike peptide pools or control peptides (ViraFEST assay). CD4+ T cells of the unexposed donor were collected before the COVID-19 pandemic (2011-2018). Within the sample, this clonotype is medium-sized. Its target is unknown. An Oncomine TCR Beta short-read assay was used to sequence the DNA from cultured CD4+ T cells. From the PCR reads, TCRdb called clonotypes with MiXCR, one entry per CDR3 protein. The repertoire includes more than 1,500 distinct CDR3 sequences, roughly 15% of them detected once, and 20% to 25% sits in the top ten. Unmatched junction bases numbered 8, after V lost 6 bases and J lost 4 bases. The length of the CDR3 is 14 residues. CDR1 MNHEY and CDR2 SVGEGT come from the germline V gene.

The chain links TRBV6-2 or TRBV6-3 to TRBJ1-1, with 7 nucleotides matching TRBD1. The sequence was collected from a human donor in good health. Sequenced: CD4+ T cells from blood, cultured in vitro. The CDR3 DNA reads as TGTGCCAGCAGACGCAGGGACAGCACCACTGAAGCTTTCTTT. Amino acid sequence: CASRRRDSTTEAFF.